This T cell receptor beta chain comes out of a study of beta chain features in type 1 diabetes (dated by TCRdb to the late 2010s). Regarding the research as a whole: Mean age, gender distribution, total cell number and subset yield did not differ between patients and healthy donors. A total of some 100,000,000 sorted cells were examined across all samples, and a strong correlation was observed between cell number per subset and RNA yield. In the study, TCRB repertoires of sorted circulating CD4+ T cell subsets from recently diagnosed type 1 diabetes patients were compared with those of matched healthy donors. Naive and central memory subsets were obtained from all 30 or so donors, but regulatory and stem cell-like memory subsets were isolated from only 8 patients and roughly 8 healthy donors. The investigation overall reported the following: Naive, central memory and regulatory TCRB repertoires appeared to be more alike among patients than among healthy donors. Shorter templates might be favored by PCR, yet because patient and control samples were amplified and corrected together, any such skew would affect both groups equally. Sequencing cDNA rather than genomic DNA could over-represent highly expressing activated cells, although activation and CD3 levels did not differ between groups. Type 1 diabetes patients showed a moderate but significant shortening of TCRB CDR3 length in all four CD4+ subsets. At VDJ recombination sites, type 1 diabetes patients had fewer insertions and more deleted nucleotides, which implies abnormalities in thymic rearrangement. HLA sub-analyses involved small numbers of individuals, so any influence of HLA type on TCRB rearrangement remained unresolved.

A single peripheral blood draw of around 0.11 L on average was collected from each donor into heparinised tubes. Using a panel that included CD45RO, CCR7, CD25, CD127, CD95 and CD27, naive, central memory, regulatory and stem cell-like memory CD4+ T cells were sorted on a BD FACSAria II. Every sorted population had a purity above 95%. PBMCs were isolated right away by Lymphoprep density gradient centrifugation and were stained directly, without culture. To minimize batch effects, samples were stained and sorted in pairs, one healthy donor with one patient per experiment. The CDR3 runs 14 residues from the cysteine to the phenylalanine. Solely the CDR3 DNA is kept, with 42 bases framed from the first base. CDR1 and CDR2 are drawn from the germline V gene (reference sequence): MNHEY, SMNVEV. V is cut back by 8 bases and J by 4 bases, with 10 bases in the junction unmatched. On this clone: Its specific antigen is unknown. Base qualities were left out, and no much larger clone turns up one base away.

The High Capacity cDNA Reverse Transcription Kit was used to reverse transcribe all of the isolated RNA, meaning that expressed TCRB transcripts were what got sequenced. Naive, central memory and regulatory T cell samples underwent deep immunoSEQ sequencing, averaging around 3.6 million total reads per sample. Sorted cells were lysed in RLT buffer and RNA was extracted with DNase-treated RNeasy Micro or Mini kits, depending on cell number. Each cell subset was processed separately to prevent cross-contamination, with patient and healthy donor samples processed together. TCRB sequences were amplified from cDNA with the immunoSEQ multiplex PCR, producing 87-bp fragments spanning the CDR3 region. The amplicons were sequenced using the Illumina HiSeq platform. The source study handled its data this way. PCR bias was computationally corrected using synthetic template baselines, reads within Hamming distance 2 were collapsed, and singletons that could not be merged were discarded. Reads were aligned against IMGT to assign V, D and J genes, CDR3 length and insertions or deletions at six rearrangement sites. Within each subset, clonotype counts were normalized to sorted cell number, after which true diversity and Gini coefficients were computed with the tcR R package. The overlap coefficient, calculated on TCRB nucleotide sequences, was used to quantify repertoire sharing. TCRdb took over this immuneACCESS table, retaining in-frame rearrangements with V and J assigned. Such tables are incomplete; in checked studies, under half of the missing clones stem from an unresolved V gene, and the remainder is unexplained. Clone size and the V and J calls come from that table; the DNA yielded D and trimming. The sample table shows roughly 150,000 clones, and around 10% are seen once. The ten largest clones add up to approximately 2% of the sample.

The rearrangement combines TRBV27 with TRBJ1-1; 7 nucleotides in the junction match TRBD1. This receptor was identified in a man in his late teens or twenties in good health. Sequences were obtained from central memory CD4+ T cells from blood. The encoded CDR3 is CASGRDRATTEAFF. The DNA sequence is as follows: TGTGCCAGCGGCCGCGACAGGGCAACCACTGAAGCTTTCTTT.